Detailed here is one T cell receptor beta chain. This specimen belongs to a study of blood T cell repertoires in COVID-19. Study information: PBMCs, B-cell-depleted T cells, or T cells provided the cDNA or gDNA that made up the material.

Germline CDR1 reads SNHLY; CDR2 reads FYNNEI. The V end lost 6 bases, the J end lost 0 bases, and 6 bases lay between the germline ends. The CDR3 runs 14 residues. Participants' own reports of clinical history determined their cohort assignment. Study processing details: Amplification of reference gene primers provided the estimated nucleated cell counts. Sequenced by immunoSEQ multiplex PCR; TCRdb stores in-frame clones only, minus some. V, J and clone size were drawn from that table, and D and trimming were deduced from the DNA. The sample lists roughly 340,000 clones, over 75% occurring once. The receptor's source is a man aged 35 to 55 in a cohort exposed to, infected with or recovered from COVID-19 (not recorded which). This chain connects TRBV2 to TRBJ1-6; D is uncertain. Sequenced input: PBMCs or T cells enriched from blood (not recorded which). CDR3 region: CASRALSYNSPLHF. CDR3 sequence (DNA): TGTGCCAGCAGGGCCCTCTCCTATAATTCACCCCTCCACTTT.